What follows is one T cell receptor (beta chain) and its context. Its antigen is not identified. The data were obtained in a study of post-analysis software for immune sequencing data. At the level of the study: The disease courses spanned relapsing-remitting, secondary progressive and progressive-relapsing forms of multiple sclerosis. Points from the study as a whole: Roughly five TRBV segments appeared more often in patients than in controls, and TRBV5-6, TRBV5-1 and TRBV20-1 were among these.

Germline V lookup: CDR1 SGDLS, CDR2 YYNGEE. The V end was cut by 0 bases, the J end by 2 bases, with 14 bases between. This CDR3 is built from 16 residues. Prepared TCR beta cDNA libraries contained unique molecular identifiers. TCRdb re-called the PCR reads through MiXCR, storing one row per CDR3 protein. Of hundreds of thousands of distinct CDR3 sequences in the sample, about 27% were seen once. The rearrangement links TRBV9 to TRBJ1-2, with D perhaps matching TRBD1 (5 bases). The receptor was isolated from a girl between 10 and 17 years old with multiple sclerosis. The sequenced sample was blood. The CDR3 loop reads CASSVATGRENYGYTF. In DNA form, the CDR3 reads TGTGCCAGCAGCGTAGCTACGGGCAGGGAGAACTATGGCTACACCTTC.